The 31 T cell receptor beta chains below were found in one sample sequenced in a study of T cells after yellow fever vaccination. TCRdb independently ran MiXCR on the 5' RACE reads; one entry per CDR3 protein. The sample lists over 120,000 distinct CDR3 sequences; roughly 6.7% were seen once. The sample was CD4+ T cells sorted from PBMCs, taken 10 days after the yellow fever booster vaccination. The receptors shown here come from a young man who received the YFV17D yellow fever vaccine.

The rearrangement joins TRBV27 to TRBJ2-5; 9 positions match TRBD2. V shed 5 bases, J shed 5 bases, and the junction held 12 bases outside the gene matches. The CDR3 sequence is 16 residues long. Germline V gene lookup returns CDR1 MNHEY and CDR2 SMNVEV (reference sequence). CDR3 sequence (DNA): TGTGCCAGCAGTCCCCGGGTTAGCGGGAGTCATGAGACCCAGTACTTC. Protein: CASSPRVSGSHETQYF.

The table lists this clonotype with many counts. J is TRBJ2-7 and V is TRBV5-1; no clear D gene. This CDR3 is 11 amino acids long. Germline values: CDR1 SGHRS, CDR2 YFSETQ. V was cut by 8 bases and J by 5 bases, with 11 bases left in between. For the CDR3, the DNA is TGCGCCAGTCGGCAGGTCGACGAGCAGTACTTC. It yields the protein CASRQVDEQYF.

There are many counts of this clonotype. V is TRBV7-9 and J is TRBJ2-3; D may match TRBD1 or TRBD2 (5 bases each). Germline CDR1 SEHNR, CDR2 FQNEAQ (reference sequence). Trimming took off 4 bases at V and 5 bases at J, with 10 bases between the two ends. CDR3 size: 13 residues. CDR3: CASSWDAGDTQYF. The DNA for the CDR3 is TGTGCCAGCAGCTGGGACGCGGGAGATACGCAGTATTTT.

Ten or more counts support this clonotype. This sequence joins TRBV6-6 and TRBJ1-2; weak D call: TRBD1 (6 bases). Trimming left V 4 bases short and J 8 bases short, with 14 bases between. The CDR3 consists of 13 residues. Germline V lookup: CDR1 MNHNY, CDR2 SVGAGI (reference sequence). The CDR3 loop is CASSFEQGRGYTF. The CDR3, as DNA: TGTGCCAGCAGTTTTGAACAGGGCCGCGGCTACACCTTC.

This clonotype was recorded at least ten times. The chain employs TRBV5-4 and TRBJ2-3, with 7 bases lining up with TRBD1. From germline, CDR1 is SGHNT and CDR2 YYREEE (reference sequence). CDR3 length equals 15 residues. V lost 4 bases to trimming and J lost 1 base; unmatched junction nucleotides: 6. The CDR3 loop reads CASSGWTGGTDTQYF. The CDR3 DNA is TGTGCCAGCAGCGGCTGGACAGGAGGCACAGATACGCAGTATTTT.

This clonotype was observed many times. This rearrangement joins TRBV5-1 to TRBJ2-5, with D possibly TRBD2 on 6 matching bases. Trimming shortened V by 4 bases and J by 3 bases, and 13 bases separated the two germline ends. The CDR3 runs 14 residues. From germline, CDR1 is SGHRS and CDR2 YFSETQ. The CDR3 nucleotides read TGCGCCAGCAGCACCTCGGGACTCGAAGAGACCCAGTACTTC. Protein: CASSTSGLEETQYF. The whole variable domain, filled in from reference TRBV5-1 and TRBJ2-5, reads KAGVTQTPRYLIKTRGQQVTLSCSPISGHRSVSWYQQTPGQGLQFLFEYFSETQRNKGNFPGRFSGRQFSNSRSEMNVSTLELGDSALYLCASSTSGLEETQYFGPGTRLLVL.

This clonotype was detected ten times or more. The chain recombines TRBV5-1 with TRBJ2-2, with 9 bases identical to TRBD1. CDR3 length equals 15 residues. In germline, CDR1 is SGHRS, CDR2 YFSETQ. V shed 4 bases and J 4 bases; nucleotides not matched to a gene: 5. CDR3 sequence (DNA): TGCGCCAGCAGCCCCGGACAGGGGTTCACCGGGGAGCTGTTTTTT. It specifies CASSPGQGFTGELFF.

This clonotype was seen at least ten times. The genes are TRBV7-9 and TRBJ1-1; D is perhaps TRBD1 (5 bases). Trimming stripped 11 bases from V and 4 bases from J, with 20 bases between. Germline CDR1 reads SEHNR; CDR2 reads FQNEAQ (reference sequence). CDR3 length: 14 amino acids. The CDR3 loop is CALYRGGLGTEAFF. For the CDR3, the DNA is TGTGCCCTTTACCGGGGGGGATTGGGCACTGAAGCTTTCTTT.

This clonotype appeared many times. The J gene is TRBJ2-3, the V gene TRBV29-1; 7 positions match TRBD1. Per germline, CDR1 SQVTM and CDR2 ANQGSEA. The CDR3 is 12 amino acids. The V segment lost 6 bases and the J segment 1 base; nucleotides outside the gene matches: 1. The DNA of the CDR3 is TGCAGCGTCGGACAGGGCACAGATACGCAGTATTTT. Translated: CSVGQGTDTQYF.

This clonotype was picked up many times. This chain uses TRBV5-4 with TRBJ2-1, with TRBD2 as a possible D gene (6 bases). Germline V gene lookup returns CDR1 SGHNT and CDR2 YYREEE (reference sequence). The CDR3 spans 13 residues. The ends were cut back, 0 bases at V and 16 bases at J, with 17 bases in the middle. CDR3 in amino acids: CASSLGPGEDGFF. The CDR3 DNA reads TGTGCCAGCAGCTTGGGGCCGGGAGAGGATGGTTTCTTC.

Turning to this clonotype: A read error is possible here, since a much larger clone lies one base away. The genes are TRBV11-1 and TRBJ2-5; TRBD2 agrees at 8 bases. Per the germline V gene, CDR1 is SGHAT and CDR2 is FQDESV (reference sequence). This CDR3 contains 18 residues. As DNA, the CDR3 is TGTGCCAGCAGCTTAGAATGGGGTTTGAGCGGGAGTGGAGAGACCCAGCACTTC. It translates to CASSLEWGLSGSGETQHF.

This clonotype was counted between two and nine times. The V call is TRBV24-1, the J call TRBJ1-5, with 7 bases that match TRBD1. With V trimmed by 4 bases and J by 10 bases, 6 bases remained unmatched. CDR1 KGHDR and CDR2 SFDVKD come from the germline V gene. The CDR3 loop spans 13 amino acids. The CDR3 region is CATSENRQGPQHF. CDR3 DNA: TGTGCCACCAGTGAGAACCGACAGGGACCCCAGCATTTT.

The table lists this clonotype with many counts. The chain joins TRBV20-1 to TRBJ2-5; 7 nucleotides align to TRBD2. This CDR3 contains 13 residues. In germline, CDR1 is DFQATT, CDR2 SNEGSKA (reference sequence). J was trimmed by 5 bases and V by 2 bases; bases with no gene match: 5. The chain's CDR3 is CSARSREWETQYF. The CDR3, as DNA: TGCAGTGCTAGATCGCGGGAGTGGGAGACCCAGTACTTC.

This clonotype was counted ten times or more. This chain connects TRBV20-1 to TRBJ2-1; TRBD2 agrees at 8 bases. This CDR3 region has 15 residues. V dropped 2 bases and J dropped 6; count of bases not matched to a gene: 9. From germline, CDR1 is DFQATT and CDR2 SNEGSKA (reference sequence). CDR3 residues: CSARSVVAGLNEQFF. The CDR3 DNA is TGCAGTGCTAGATCGGTGGTAGCGGGACTCAATGAGCAGTTCTTC.

This clonotype was recorded a few times. The chain carries TRBV30 and TRBJ2-7; 9 positions agree with TRBD1. The CDR3 is 13 residues long. The germline CDR1 and CDR2 sequences are GTSNPN and SVGIG (reference sequence). J was trimmed by 2 bases and V by 6 bases; bases with no gene match: 5. The CDR3 nucleotides read TGTGCCTGTTTGGGACAGGGTGCCTACGAGCAGTACTTC. This sequence encodes CACLGQGAYEQYF.

This clonotype came up many times. The CDR3 protein is CASSRNHRGSYTGELFF. CDR3 nucleotide sequence: TGCGCCAGCAGCCGAAACCACCGGGGATCATACACCGGGGAGCTGTTTTTT. The rearrangement links TRBV4-3 to TRBJ2-2; maybe TRBD2 (5 bases). The CDR3 is made up of 17 amino acids. Per germline, CDR1 LGHNA and CDR2 YSLEER. The ends were cut back, 4 bases at V and 3 bases at J, with 18 bases in the middle.

This clonotype was counted only a few times. The chain joins TRBV7-3 to TRBJ2-5, with 7 nucleotides matching TRBD1. Germline CDR1 is SGHTA and CDR2 is FQGTGA. V was clipped by 2 bases and J by 2 bases; unmatched bases: 5. The CDR3 has 15 residues. This CDR3 is CASSLGTVSQETQYF. The CDR3 nucleotides read TGTGCCAGCAGCTTAGGGACAGTCAGTCAAGAGACCCAGTACTTC.

This clonotype was counted at least ten times. The gene calls are TRBV15 and TRBJ2-7; perhaps TRBD2 as D (6 bases). Germline loops: CDR1 LNHNV, CDR2 YYDKDF (reference sequence). Deletions cut 0 bases from V and 5 bases from J, with 26 bases between. This CDR3 is built from 19 residues. CDR3 bases: TGTGCCACCAGCAGAGATCTGGGGGGACCTTACATCGGTAGGAACGAGCAGTACTTC. Amino acid sequence: CATSRDLGGPYIGRNEQYF.

The sample holds many counts of this clonotype. V and J are TRBV7-6 and TRBJ2-5; 7 nucleotides match TRBD2. Trimming took 1 base from V and 3 from J; bases not matched to a gene: 11. Germline CDR1 reads SGHVS; CDR2 reads FNYEAQ. The CDR3 totals 17 residues. For the CDR3, the DNA is TGTGCCAGCAGCTTAGGTATCGCGGGAGAACCGAAAGAGACCCAGTACTTC. It is translated as CASSLGIAGEPKETQYF.

This clonotype appeared many times. The V gene is TRBV6-5, the J gene TRBJ2-2; no firm D call. The CDR3 covers 14 residues. Trimming shortened V by 2 bases and J by 3 bases, and 7 bases separated the two germline ends. Germline V gene lookup returns CDR1 MNHEY and CDR2 SVGAGI. This CDR3 reads CASSYNRYTGELFF. DNA of the CDR3: TGTGCCAGCAGTTACAACCGCTACACCGGGGAGCTGTTTTTT.

The chain is built from TRBV5-1 and TRBJ2-3; the D gene is possibly TRBD2 (6 bases). CDR1 and CDR2 from the germline V gene are SGHRS and YFSETQ. CDR3 length equals 15 residues. Deletions cut 0 bases from V and 1 base from J, with 9 bases between. The CDR3 nucleotides read TGCGCCAGCAGCTTGGCGGGAGTGGGCACAGATACGCAGTATTTT. Its translation: CASSLAGVGTDTQYF. The full variable domain, completed using reference TRBV5-1 and TRBJ2-3, is KAGVTQTPRYLIKTRGQQVTLSCSPISGHRSVSWYQQTPGQGLQFLFEYFSETQRNKGNFPGRFSGRQFSNSRSEMNVSTLELGDSALYLCASSLAGVGTDTQYFGPGTRLTVL.

This clonotype was seen repeatedly, ten times or more. The chain is built from TRBV28 and TRBJ1-4; the D is unclear. V gave up 7 bases and J gave up 6 bases, with 15 bases separating them. This CDR3 contains 14 residues. Per germline, CDR1 MDHEN and CDR2 SYDVKM. The CDR3 DNA reads TGTGCCAGCACCCTAGTGGGTATTGATGAAAAACTGTTTTTT. Translated, it gives CASTLVGIDEKLFF.

Ten or more counts support this clonotype. This rearrangement joins TRBV18 to TRBJ2-5; 7 bases are shared with TRBD1. With V trimmed by 6 bases and J by 4 bases, 8 bases remained unmatched. From germline, CDR1 is KGHSH and CDR2 LQKENI. This CDR3 spans 14 amino acids. The CDR3 coding sequence is TGTGCCAGCTCCCCCGGACGGACAGGAGAGACCCAGTACTTC. Protein product: CASSPGRTGETQYF.

This clonotype appeared many times. The chain recombines TRBV9 with TRBJ1-3; D remains unclear. Trimming stripped 2 bases from V and 5 bases from J, with 14 bases between. The V gene's germline CDR1 is SGDLS and CDR2 YYNGEE. The CDR3 covers 15 residues. The CDR3 sequence: CASSVGGPIRNTIYF. The CDR3 DNA reads as TGTGCCAGCAGCGTCGGAGGCCCCATCAGAAACACCATATATTTT.

Worth noting for this clonotype: This may stem from a read error, because a much larger clone lies one nucleotide away. The rearrangement uses TRBV20-1 and TRBJ2-1; the D gene could be TRBD1 or TRBD2 (6 bases each). Germline CDR1 and CDR2: DFQATT and SNEGSKA (reference sequence). The CDR3 loop spans 11 amino acids. For the CDR3, the DNA is TGCAGTGCCGCTAGGGGGGATCGCCAGCTCTTC. It codes for CSAARGDRQLF.

This clonotype was picked up many times. The chain has TRBV5-6 and TRBJ2-1; D might be TRBD1 or TRBD2, each matching 5 bases. The CDR3 has 16 amino acids. CDR1 SGHDT and CDR2 YYEEEE come from the germline V gene. V lost 1 base and J lost 0, with 11 bases in between. The CDR3 loop reads CASSLSTGRSYNEQFF. CDR3 nucleotide sequence: TGTGCCAGCAGCTTGTCGACGGGACGCTCCTACAATGAGCAGTTCTTC.

This clonotype was recorded at least ten times. This rearrangement joins TRBV4-3 to TRBJ2-4; TRBD2 aligns across 12 bases. The CDR3 runs to 16 residues. Germline CDR1 and CDR2: LGHNA and YSLEER. Germline trimming cut 1 base from V and 6 bases from J; bases unmatched to any gene: 4. The CDR3 here is CASSQGTSGGINIQYF. CDR3 nucleotide sequence: TGCGCCAGCAGCCAAGGCACTAGCGGGGGGATAAACATTCAGTACTTC.

This clonotype was observed many times. The gene calls are TRBV5-1 and TRBJ2-1, with D unresolved. This CDR3 has 12 residues. Germline CDR1 is SGHRS and CDR2 is YFSETQ. The V and J ends lost 4 bases and 1 base respectively, with 3 bases between them. CDR3 sequence: CASSPSYNEQFF. The DNA of the CDR3 is TGCGCCAGCAGCCCGTCCTACAATGAGCAGTTCTTC.

This clonotype has at least ten counts. The CDR3 region is CASSYVEKLFF. The CDR3 DNA reads as TGTGCCAGCAGTTACGTTGAAAAACTGTTTTTT. The chain uses TRBV6-6 and TRBJ1-4; D gene uncertain. Trimming cost V 2 bases and J 7 bases, with 2 bases left between them. The CDR3 spans 11 residues. Germline lookup yields CDR1 MNHNY and CDR2 SVGAGI (reference sequence).

This clonotype was seen many times. This chain links TRBV5-1 with TRBJ2-2; no clear D. Trimming took off 5 bases at V and 3 bases at J, with 8 bases between the two ends. The CDR3 contains 13 residues. From germline, CDR1 is SGHRS and CDR2 YFSETQ. The CDR3 sequence is CASRLTDTGELFF. The CDR3 coding sequence is TGCGCCAGCAGGCTCACTGACACCGGGGAGCTGTTTTTT.

This clonotype was recorded many times. The chain employs TRBV5-6 and TRBJ2-7, with D maybe TRBD2 (5 bases). In germline, CDR1 is SGHDT, CDR2 YYEEEE. With 0 bases removed from V and 6 bases from J, the gap between germline ends came to 16 bases. The CDR3 is 15 residues long. The CDR3 region has the DNA TGTGCCAGCAGCTTGGTAAGCGGCCTTGTCCGCGAGCAGTACTTC. Encoded protein: CASSLVSGLVREQYF.